This TCR beta chain is from a study of blood T cell repertoires in COVID-19. Of note for this clone: Other DNA sequences of this sample code for an identical CDR3.

Method: immunoSEQ multiplex PCR; TCRdb's copy keeps in-frame clones and lacks some. The repertoire holds approximately 200,000 clones, with 65% to 85% as singletons. Trimming removed 5 bases at V and 2 bases at J, with 14 bases between. Germline V gene data show CDR1 as MDHEN and CDR2 as SYDVKM. The CDR3 is 15 residues long. The source material was peripheral blood. The sequence was obtained from a woman aged 25 to 45 who had recovered from COVID-19. This chain uses TRBV28 with TRBJ2-3; TRBD2 might be the D (5 bases). CDR3 coding DNA: TGTGCCAGCAGTCCCCCCAGCGGCCTCACAGATACGCAGTATTTT. Encoded protein: CASSPPSGLTDTQYF.